One sample yielded the 23 T cell receptor beta chains listed below, sequenced in a study of CD4 and CD8 cells across lung adenocarcinoma regions. TCRdb called the PCR reads again in MiXCR, with one record for every CDR3 protein. The sample holds about 19,000 distinct CDR3 sequences, around 46% seen once. The source material was CD4+ T cells from the margin of a lung tumor. The receptors originated from a male donor with lung adenocarcinoma. The CD4 and CD8 labels of this study may be unreliable.

In nucleotides, the CDR3 is TGTGCCGGATACGGGGAGCGCTACCACGATACGCAGTATTTT. It translates to CAGYGERYHDTQYF. The rearrangement uses TRBV10-3 and TRBJ2-3; D may be TRBD2 (5 bases). The length of the CDR3 is 14 residues. The germline V and J ends were trimmed by 11 bases and 6 bases, with 21 bases remaining between them. Germline V CDR1 and CDR2: ENHRY, SYGVKD.

J is TRBJ2-5 and V is TRBV6-1; no clear D. The germline V gene has CDR1 MNHNS and CDR2 SASEGT. V lost 6 bases to trimming and J lost 1 base, with 9 bases between them. This CDR3 region has 13 residues. The CDR3 DNA sequence: TGTGCCAGCAGCCAATCTAGCCAAGAGACCCAGTACTTC. This translates into CASSQSSQETQYF.

Points on this clonotype: A read error may account for a junction end that differs from germline. This chain uses TRBV25-1 with TRBJ2-3; D may be TRBD1 or TRBD2 (5 bases each). Germline CDR1 and CDR2: MGHDK and SYGVNS. This CDR3 has 15 residues. The CDR3 protein is CASRPGAARPDTQYF. CDR3 DNA: TGTGCCAGCAGACCCGGGGCTGCGCGCCCAGACACGCAGTATTTT.

Ten or more counts support this clonotype. This chain joins TRBV6-5 and TRBJ2-5, with a tentative D call TRBD1 (6 bases). The DNA end is a closer match to TRBJ2-7, so the J assignment may be wrong. The CDR3 is made up of 13 amino acids. Germline V gene sequence: CDR1 MNHEY, CDR2 SVGAGI. The DNA for the CDR3 is TGTGCCAGCAGTTACACAGGGAACCACGAGCAGTACTTC. Its translation: CASSYTGNHEQYF.

This clonotype was observed at least ten times. The V call is TRBV6-1, the J call TRBJ2-1; TRBD1 matches at 11 bases. The CDR3 sequence is 17 residues long. In germline, CDR1 is MNHNS, CDR2 SASEGT. Trimming removed 6 bases from V and 1 base from J; junction bases left unmatched: 8. The CDR3 nucleotides are TGTGCCAGCAGGGGACAGGGGGGTAACGGGTCCTACAATGAGCAGTTCTTC. Translated, it gives CASRGQGGNGSYNEQFF.

V gene TRBV28 combines with J gene TRBJ2-3, with 7 bases aligning to TRBD1. J lost 2 bases, V lost 5 bases, and 7 bases had no gene match. Per the germline V gene, CDR1 is MDHEN and CDR2 is SYDVKM. This CDR3 contains 15 residues. The CDR3 here is CASSRTGGFTDTQYF. The CDR3, as DNA: TGTGCCAGCAGTCGGACAGGAGGATTCACAGATACGCAGTATTTT.

On this clonotype: A junction boundary mismatches the germline segment, possibly from a read error. This chain joins TRBV7-6 and TRBJ2-4, with D perhaps TRBD2 (6 bases). The CDR3 is 16 residues long. Germline CDR1 SGHVS, CDR2 FNYEAQ. The CDR3 DNA sequence: TGTGCCAGCCGCTTCGCGGGGCGGTGGGGCCCAAATACGCAGTACTTC. Translation gives CASRFAGRWGPNTQYF.

The CDR3 region has the DNA TGTGCCAGCAGCCCCCAACCTAGGGAGACCCAGTACTTC. Translation gives CASSPQPRETQYF. V gene TRBV7-2 combines with J gene TRBJ2-1; D unclear. The assigned J gene may be wrong: the sequence end matches TRBJ2-5 better. The germline V gene encodes CDR1 SGHTA and CDR2 FQGNSA. This CDR3 is built from 13 residues.

This clonotype is medium-sized within its sample. The chain uses TRBV10-1 and TRBJ1-6; D may be TRBD1 (5 bases). The CDR3 totals 19 residues. The germline gives CDR1 WNHNN, CDR2 SYGVQD (reference sequence). V lost 7 bases and J lost 0, with 22 bases in between. The CDR3 sequence is CASTPRWGLRSSYNSPLHF. In DNA form, the CDR3 reads TGCGCCAGCACCCCCAGATGGGGGTTACGGAGCTCCTATAATTCACCCCTCCACTTT.

V and J are TRBV5-1 and TRBJ1-2; weak D call: TRBD1 (5 bases). The V gene's germline CDR1 is SGHRS and CDR2 YFSETQ. V was clipped by 1 base and J by 0 bases, with 13 bases between them. CDR3 size: 16 residues. The DNA of the CDR3 is TGCGCCAGCAGCTTGCGGCCCGGGGGAGCTAACTATGGCTACACCTTC. Translating it yields CASSLRPGGANYGYTF. Full variable domain (remainder filled in from reference TRBV5-1 and TRBJ1-2): KAGVTQTPRYLIKTRGQQVTLSCSPISGHRSVSWYQQTPGQGLQFLFEYFSETQRNKGNFPGRFSGRQFSNSRSEMNVSTLELGDSALYLCASSLRPGGANYGYTFGSGTRLTVV.

The chain recombines TRBV3-1 with TRBJ2-1, with 8 bases fitting TRBD2. The junction had 13 bases not matched to a gene; V was cut back by 4 bases and J by 8 bases. There are 16 residues in the CDR3. The V gene's germline CDR1 is LGHDT and CDR2 YNNKEL (reference sequence). Here the CDR3 DNA reads TGTGCCAGCAGCCCACGGGGCGGGAGGAAGACGGATGAGCAGTTCTTC. Residues: CASSPRGGRKTDEQFF.

This clonotype was recorded many times. The rearrangement joins TRBV25-1 to TRBJ2-1, with 7 nucleotides matching TRBD2. This CDR3 has 13 residues. Trimming removed 4 bases from V and 3 bases from J; junction bases left unmatched: 0. In germline, CDR1 is MGHDK, CDR2 SYGVNS. CDR3 sequence: CASSGGSYNEQFF. The DNA of the CDR3 is TGTGCCAGCAGTGGCGGGAGCTACAATGAGCAGTTCTTC.

In its sample, this clonotype was seen a few times. This rearrangement joins TRBV23-1 to TRBJ2-3; TRBD1 is a possible D gene (6 bases). TRBV23-1 is designated an ORF whose function remains uncertain. The V end lost 3 bases, the J end lost 2 bases, and 9 bases lay between the germline ends. This CDR3 has 14 amino acids. The CDR3 spells CASSHDRSTDTQYF. The CDR3 coding sequence is TGCGCCAGCAGTCATGACAGGTCCACAGATACGCAGTATTTT.

This clonotype appeared many times. CDR3: CASSNGQFYGYTF. CDR3 nucleotide sequence: TGTGCCAGCAGCAACGGACAGTTCTATGGCTACACCTTC. The chain carries TRBV7-2 and TRBJ1-2, with a possible D match to TRBD1 (6 bases). The V gene lost 5 bases and the J gene lost 4 bases, with 11 bases spanning the gap. The germline V gene encodes CDR1 SGHTA and CDR2 FQGNSA. The length of the CDR3 is 13 residues.

This sequence joins TRBV4-2 and TRBJ2-4; TRBD2 agrees at 9 bases. J gave up 13 bases and V 5 bases, and 18 bases lay outside the gene matches. CDR3 length: 16 residues. Germline CDR1 and CDR2: LGHNA and YNFKEQ. CDR3 DNA: TGTGCCAGCAGCGTAGCGGGGGTAAGCGCCAAAGATATGCAGTACTTC. This gives the protein CASSVAGVSAKDMQYF.

V gene TRBV12-3 or TRBV12-4 combines with J gene TRBJ2-5; D is perhaps TRBD2 (5 bases). V was cut by 3 bases and J by 11 bases, with 16 bases left in between. The CDR3 sequence is 13 residues long. The CDR3 protein is CASSLSSSWEQYF. In DNA form, the CDR3 reads TGTGCCAGCAGTTTGAGTTCATCGTGGGAGCAGTACTTC.

V and J are TRBV10-1 and TRBJ2-2, with TRBD2 matching over 16 bases. J lost 2 bases, V lost 0 bases, and 6 bases had no gene match. This CDR3 is 20 amino acids long. CDR1 and CDR2 from the germline V gene are WNHNN and SYGVQD (reference sequence). CDR3 loop: CASSESSGLAGGPNTGELFF. CDR3 coding DNA: TGCGCCAGCAGTGAGTCCTCGGGACTAGCGGGAGGGCCTAACACCGGGGAGCTGTTTTTT.

The chain carries TRBV25-1 and TRBJ2-5; TRBD2 matches 9 bases. Looked up from germline, CDR1 is MGHDK and CDR2 is SYGVNS. The CDR3 consists of 17 residues. J gave up 3 bases and V 1 base, and 9 bases lay outside the gene matches. The CDR3 nucleotides read TGTGCCAGCAGTGAATTTAGTAGCGGGAGTGGGGAAGAGACCCAGTACTTC. As protein: CASSEFSSGSGEETQYF.

This clonotype was recorded at least ten times. J is TRBJ2-6 and V is TRBV4-1; TRBD2 might be the D (5 bases). CDR1 and CDR2 from the germline V gene are MGHRA and YSYEKL. CDR3 length equals 15 residues. V lost 8 bases, J lost 3 bases, and 14 bases lay in between. CDR3 loop: CASQHLGVGANVLTF. CDR3 in DNA: TGCGCCAGCCAGCATCTGGGAGTTGGGGCCAACGTCCTGACTTTC.

This clonotype has just a few counts. The chain uses TRBV6-5 and TRBJ2-1; 8 bases map to TRBD2. The last part of the DNA fits TRBJ2-7 better; the J call may be wrong. The germline CDR1 and CDR2 sequences are MNHEY and SVGAGI. The CDR3 is 16 residues long. This chain's CDR3 is CASSYRSGVGSGEQYF. The DNA of the CDR3 is TGTGCCAGCAGTTACCGTAGCGGGGTGGGGTCGGGCGAGCAGTACTTC.

This sequence joins TRBV6-1 and TRBJ2-3; no clear D gene. The DNA matches TRBJ2-7 better at its end, which makes the J call doubtful. CDR1 and CDR2 from the germline V gene are MNHNS and SASEGT. The CDR3 totals 14 residues. CDR3 in amino acids: CASKGASLAETQYF. CDR3 DNA: TGTGCCAGCAAAGGAGCTTCTCTCGCGGAGACGCAGTACTTC.

The DNA for the CDR3 is TGTGCCAGCAGCTTGGCGGGGGTGGAAAAGACCCAGTACTTC. Its translation: CASSLAGVEKTQYF. The rearrangement joins TRBV5-4 to TRBJ2-5; a possible D gene is TRBD2 (6 bases). This CDR3 is built from 14 residues. V was trimmed by 0 bases and J by 6 bases, leaving 12 bases between them. Germline CDR1 is SGHNT and CDR2 is YYREEE (reference sequence).

This chain's CDR3 is CASSRIIGGSNYGYTF. DNA for the CDR3: TGTGCCAGCTCCAGGATCATCGGCGGATCTAACTATGGCTACACCTTC. V and J are TRBV6-1 and TRBJ1-2, with D hard to call. Germline assignment: CDR1 MNHNS and CDR2 SASEGT. Trimming left V 8 bases short and J 0 bases short, with 19 bases between. The CDR3 runs to 16 residues.